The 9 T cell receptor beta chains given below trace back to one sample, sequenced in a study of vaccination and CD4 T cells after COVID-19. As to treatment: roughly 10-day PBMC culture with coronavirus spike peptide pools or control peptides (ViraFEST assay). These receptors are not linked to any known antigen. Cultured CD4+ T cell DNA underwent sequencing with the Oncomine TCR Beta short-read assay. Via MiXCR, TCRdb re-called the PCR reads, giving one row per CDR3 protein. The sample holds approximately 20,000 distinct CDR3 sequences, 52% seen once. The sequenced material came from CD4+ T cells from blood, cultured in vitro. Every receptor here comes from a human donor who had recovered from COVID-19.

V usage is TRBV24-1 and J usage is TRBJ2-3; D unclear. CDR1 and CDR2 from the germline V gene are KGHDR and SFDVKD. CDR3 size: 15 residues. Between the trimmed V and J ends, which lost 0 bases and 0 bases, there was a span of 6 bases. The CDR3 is CATSDLPDSTDTQYF. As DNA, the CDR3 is TGTGCCACCAGTGATTTGCCTGACAGCACAGATACGCAGTATTTT.

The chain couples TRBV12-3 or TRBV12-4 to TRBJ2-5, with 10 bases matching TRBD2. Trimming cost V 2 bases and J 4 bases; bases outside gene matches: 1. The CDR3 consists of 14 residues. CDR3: CASSLIAGGETQYF. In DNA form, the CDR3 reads TGTGCCAGCAGTTTAATAGCGGGGGGAGAGACCCAGTACTTC.

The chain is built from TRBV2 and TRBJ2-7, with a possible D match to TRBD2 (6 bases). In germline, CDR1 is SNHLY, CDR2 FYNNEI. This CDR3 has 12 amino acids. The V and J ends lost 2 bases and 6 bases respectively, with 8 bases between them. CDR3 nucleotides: TGTGCCAGCAGTGAACAGGGAGGCGAGCAGTACTTC. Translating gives CASSEQGGEQYF. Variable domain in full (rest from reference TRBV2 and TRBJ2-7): EPEVTQTPSHQVTQMGQEVILRCVPISNHLYFYWYRQILGQKVEFLVSFYNNEISEKSEIFDDQFSVERPDGSNFTLKIRSTKLEDSAMYFCASSEQGGEQYFGPGTRLTVT.

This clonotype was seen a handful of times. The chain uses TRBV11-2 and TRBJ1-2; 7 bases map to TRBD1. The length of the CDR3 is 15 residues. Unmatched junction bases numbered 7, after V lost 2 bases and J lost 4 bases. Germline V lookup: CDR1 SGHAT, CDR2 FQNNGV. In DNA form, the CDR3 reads TGTGCCAGCAGCTTAAGGGGACAGACCGCCTATGGCTACACCTTC. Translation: CASSLRGQTAYGYTF.

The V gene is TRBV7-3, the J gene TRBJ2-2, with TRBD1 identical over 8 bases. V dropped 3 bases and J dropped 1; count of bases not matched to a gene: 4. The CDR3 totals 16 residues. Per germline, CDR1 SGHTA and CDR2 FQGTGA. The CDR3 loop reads CASSFTGQGNTGELFF. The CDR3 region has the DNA TGTGCCAGCAGCTTTACCGGACAGGGGAACACCGGGGAGCTGTTTTTT.

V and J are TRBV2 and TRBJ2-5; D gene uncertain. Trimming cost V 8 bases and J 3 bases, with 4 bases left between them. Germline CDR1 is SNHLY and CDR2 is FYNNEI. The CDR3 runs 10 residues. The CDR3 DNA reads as TGTGCCAGCGCGGAAGAGACCCAGTACTTC. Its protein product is CASAEETQYF.

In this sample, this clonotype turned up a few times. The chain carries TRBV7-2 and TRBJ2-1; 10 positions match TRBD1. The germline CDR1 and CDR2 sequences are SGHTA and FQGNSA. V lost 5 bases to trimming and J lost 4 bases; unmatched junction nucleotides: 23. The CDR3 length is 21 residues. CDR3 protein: CASSPGQGQGLRQRKYNEQFF. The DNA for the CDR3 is TGTGCCAGCAGCCCGGGGCAGGGACAGGGGCTACGTCAACGCAAATACAATGAGCAGTTCTTC.

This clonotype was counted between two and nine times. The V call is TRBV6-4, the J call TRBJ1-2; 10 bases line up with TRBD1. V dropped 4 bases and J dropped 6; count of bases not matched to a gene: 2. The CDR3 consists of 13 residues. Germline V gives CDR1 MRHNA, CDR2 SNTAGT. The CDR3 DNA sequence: TGTGCCAGCAGTGCGGACAGGGGGAATGGCTACACCTTC. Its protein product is CASSADRGNGYTF.

The CDR3 protein is CAWSVGLAGNEQYF. The CDR3 DNA is TGTGCCTGGAGTGTAGGGCTAGCGGGAAACGAGCAGTACTTC. This rearrangement joins TRBV30 to TRBJ2-7; the match to TRBD2 covers 9 bases. This CDR3 has 14 residues. CDR1 is GTSNPN and CDR2 is SVGIG in the germline V gene (reference sequence). J gave up 5 bases and V 0 bases, and 5 bases lay outside the gene matches. Complete variable domain (other parts from reference TRBV30 and TRBJ2-7): SQTIHQWPATLVQPVGSPLSLECTVEGTSNPNLYWYRQAAGRGLQLLFYSVGIGQISSEVPQNLSASRPQDRQFILSSKKLLLSDSGFYLCAWSVGLAGNEQYFGPGTRLTVT.